Following are 14 T cell receptor beta chains from one sample sequenced in a study of Ad26.COV2.S vaccination and SARS-CoV-2 variants. Assay used: immunoSEQ multiplex PCR; TCRdb lists only in-frame clones, some missing. This sample carries 410,000 or so clones, around 92% of them seen once, and the ten largest clones take roughly 1.7%. Documented treatment: some 20 received Ad26.COV2.S at low or high dose, single or two shots; several received placebo; per-sample allocation not given. Day 63 following the first vaccine or placebo injection was when the samples were taken. The sample in question was peripheral blood, obtained in a trial of Ad26.COV2.S vaccine versus placebo. The receptor source for this set is a person aged 18-60 years who received the Ad26.COV2.S COVID-19 vaccine or a placebo.

The gene calls are TRBV6-2 or TRBV6-3 and TRBJ2-5, with D unclear. Germline assignment: CDR1 MNHEY and CDR2 SVGEGT. The CDR3 covers 16 residues. Deletions cut 1 base from V and 2 bases from J, with 14 bases between. The CDR3 sequence is CASSYLFGRIQETQYF. The CDR3 DNA follows: TGTGCCAGCAGTTACTTATTCGGTCGGATACAAGAGACCCAGTACTTC.

The table lists this clone with a few counts. V is TRBV19 and J is TRBJ2-1; 8 nucleotides agree with TRBD1. Trimming removed 5 bases from V and 4 bases from J; junction bases left unmatched: 7. The germline V gene has CDR1 LNHDA and CDR2 SQIVND (reference sequence). This CDR3 has 15 amino acids. CDR3 sequence (DNA): TGTGCCAGTAGTGTAGTAGGGACAGGTTACAATGAGCAGTTCTTC. This translates into CASSVVGTGYNEQFF.

J is TRBJ2-5 and V is TRBV7-6; tentative D call: TRBD2 (6 bases). Germline V gene data show CDR1 as SGHVS and CDR2 as FNYEAQ. The CDR3 covers 15 residues. V was trimmed by 5 bases and J by 3 bases, leaving 16 bases between them. DNA for the CDR3: TGTGCCAGCAGCACCGCCCCGGGGGTAAAAGAGACCCAGTACTTC. It specifies CASSTAPGVKETQYF.

The rearrangement uses TRBV11-2 and TRBJ2-3, with 8 bases fitting TRBD2. Germline V gene sequence: CDR1 SGHAT, CDR2 FQNNGV. V gave up 5 bases and J gave up 0 bases; unmatched junction bases: 7. The CDR3 covers 16 residues. In nucleotides, the CDR3 is TGTGCCAGCAGCCCTTGGACTAGCCGAAGCACAGATACGCAGTATTTT. Protein sequence: CASSPWTSRSTDTQYF.

The CDR3 nucleotides read TGCGCCAGCAGCCAAGGTTATATGGTTAACTATGGCTACACCTTC. This codes for CASSQGYMVNYGYTF. The V and J genes are TRBV4-1 and TRBJ1-2, with unresolved D. Germline V gene lookup returns CDR1 MGHRA and CDR2 YSYEKL. V was cut by 1 base and J by 1 base, with 10 bases left in between. The CDR3 loop spans 15 amino acids.

Details on this clone: The missing conserved phenylalanine or tryptophan at the end of this CDR3 makes a read error likely. Because the CDR3's place on the DNA is in doubt, the DNA is left out and the CDR3 is given as listed by TCRdb. The chain joins TRBV7-9 to TRBJ1-6. Germline V gene data show CDR1 as SEHNR and CDR2 as FQNEAQ (reference sequence). From its first to its last residue, the CDR3 has 8 amino acids. The CDR3 here is CASSSRRR.

V and J are TRBV7-2 and TRBJ1-1; perhaps TRBD1 as D (5 bases). Germline CDR1 SGHTA, CDR2 FQGNSA. The V gene lost 3 bases and the J gene lost 0 bases, with 20 bases spanning the gap. The CDR3 is 18 amino acids. DNA of the CDR3: TGTGCCAGCAGCTTCAGGACACTGGTCACCACATTGAACACTGAAGCTTTCTTT. Protein: CASSFRTLVTTLNTEAFF.

A word on this clone: A read error may produce the germline difference seen at one junction end. The V and J genes are TRBV7-7 and TRBJ2-1; D not certain. The CDR3 length is 14 residues. Germline-derived CDR1 and CDR2 are SSHAT and FNYEAQ (reference sequence). CDR3 sequence reads: CASSPSSSYNEQFF. The DNA for the CDR3 is TGTGCTAGCAGCCCGTCGAGCTCCTACAATGAGCAGTTCTTC.

The genes are TRBV18 and TRBJ2-3; tentatively, D is TRBD2 (5 bases). The CDR3 is 13 amino acids. CDR1 is KGHSH and CDR2 is LQKENI in the germline V gene. The V and J ends lost 4 bases and 5 bases respectively, with 10 bases between them. This chain's CDR3 is CASSLTGRDTQYF. Written as DNA, the CDR3 is TGTGCCAGCTCACTTACGGGGAGAGATACGCAGTATTTT.

This chain links TRBV28 with TRBJ2-4; D is ambiguous. From germline, CDR1 is MDHEN and CDR2 SYDVKM. The CDR3 covers 17 residues. Trimming stripped 2 bases from V and 0 bases from J, with 14 bases between. The CDR3 DNA reads TGTGCCAGCAGTTTAAATCACATAATCCTAGCCAAAAACATTCAGTACTTC. It is translated as CASSLNHIILAKNIQYF.

V and J are TRBV19 and TRBJ2-2; D is ambiguous. The germline V and J ends were trimmed by 6 bases and 2 bases, with 10 bases remaining between them. Germline V CDR1 and CDR2: LNHDA, SQIVND (reference sequence). The CDR3 runs 14 residues. CDR3 sequence: CASRTGPNTGELFF. CDR3 DNA sequence: TGTGCCAGTAGAACTGGACCCAACACCGGGGAGCTGTTTTTT.

The chain recombines TRBV18 with TRBJ2-7; D is possibly TRBD1 (6 bases). Trimming removed 1 base from V and 0 bases from J, with 10 bases in between. The length of the CDR3 is 15 residues. CDR1 KGHSH and CDR2 LQKENI come from the germline V gene. DNA for the CDR3: TGTGCCAGCTCACCACGGGACACCAACTCCTACGAGCAGTACTTC. Translating gives CASSPRDTNSYEQYF.

V and J are TRBV9 and TRBJ1-1, with TRBD1 matching 7 bases. The germline V gene encodes CDR1 SGDLS and CDR2 YYNGEE. V lost 2 bases and J lost 5; bases outside the gene matches: 9. CDR3 length: 15 amino acids. For the CDR3, the DNA is TGTGCCAGCAGCGTTCTCGCAGGGGGAGATACTGAAGCTTTCTTT. Its protein is CASSVLAGGDTEAFF.

J is TRBJ1-2 and V is TRBV7-9; 8 nucleotides match TRBD1. Germline trimming cut 5 bases from V and 1 base from J; bases unmatched to any gene: 6. The CDR3 covers 15 residues. CDR1 is SEHNR and CDR2 is FQNEAQ in the germline V gene (reference sequence). The CDR3 coding sequence is TGTGCCAGCAGCCCGCAGGGGGCTTTTAACTATGGCTACACCTTC. It yields the protein CASSPQGAFNYGYTF.